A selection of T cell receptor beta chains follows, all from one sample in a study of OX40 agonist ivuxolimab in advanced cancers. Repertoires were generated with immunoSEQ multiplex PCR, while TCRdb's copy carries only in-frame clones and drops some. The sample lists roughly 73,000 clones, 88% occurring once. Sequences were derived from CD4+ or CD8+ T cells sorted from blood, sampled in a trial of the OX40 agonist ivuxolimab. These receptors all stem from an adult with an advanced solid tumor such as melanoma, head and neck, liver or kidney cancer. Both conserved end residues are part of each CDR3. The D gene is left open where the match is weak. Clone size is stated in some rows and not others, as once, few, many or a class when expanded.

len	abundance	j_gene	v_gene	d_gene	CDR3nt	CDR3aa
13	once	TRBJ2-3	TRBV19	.	TGTGCCAGTAGTATGGCGAGCACAGATACGCAGTATTTT	CASSMASTDTQYF
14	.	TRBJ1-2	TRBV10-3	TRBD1	TGTGCCATCAGTGAGGCGGGACAGAACTATGGCTACACCTTC	CAISEAGQNYGYTF
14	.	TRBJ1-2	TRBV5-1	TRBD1	TGCGCCAGCCAACAGGGGGCCCCTAACTATGGCTACACCTTC	CASQQGAPNYGYTF
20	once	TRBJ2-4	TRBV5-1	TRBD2	TGCGCCAGCAGCTTGGGGGGGCTAGCGGGCCCCCAGGTTTCCAAAAACATTCAGTACTTC	CASSLGGLAGPQVSKNIQYF
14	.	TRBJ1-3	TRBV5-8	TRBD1	TGTGCCAGCAGCGGAGGACAGGGCGGAAACACCATATATTTT	CASSGGQGGNTIYF
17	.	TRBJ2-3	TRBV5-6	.	TGTGCCAGCAGCTCGATCGGGTCTTGGACAATCCCAGATACGCAGTATTTT	CASSSIGSWTIPDTQYF
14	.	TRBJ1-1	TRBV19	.	TGTGCCAGTAGTCTCCAGGGGTGGAACACTGAAGCTTTCTTT	CASSLQGWNTEAFF
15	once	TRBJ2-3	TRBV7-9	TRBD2	TGTGCCAGCAGCGAACTAGCGGGGGGCAGGGATACGCAGTATTTT	CASSELAGGRDTQYF
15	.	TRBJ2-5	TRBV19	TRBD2	TGTGCCAGTAGTATGGGCTTTCAGGGAGGGGAGACCCAGTACTTC	CASSMGFQGGETQYF
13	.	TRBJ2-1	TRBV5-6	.	TGTGCCAGCAGCTTGGCGGGATTTGGTGAGCAGTTCTTC	CASSLAGFGEQFF
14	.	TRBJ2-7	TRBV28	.	TGTGCCAGCAGCTCTAGGACAGTAGTATACGAGCAGTACTTC	CASSSRTVVYEQYF
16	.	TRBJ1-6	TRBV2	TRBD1	TGTGCCAGCAGTGCGGGACAGGGGGCCTATAATTCACCCCTCCACTTT	CASSAGQGAYNSPLHF
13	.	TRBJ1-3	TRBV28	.	TGTGCCAGCACCCAGACAGCTGGAAACACCATATATTTT	CASTQTAGNTIYF
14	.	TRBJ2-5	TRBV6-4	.	TGTGCCAGCAGTCCGGGACACGGCCAAGAGACCCAGTACTTC	CASSPGHGQETQYF
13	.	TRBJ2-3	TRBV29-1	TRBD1	TGCAGCGTTGACCACAGGGGTACAGATACGCAGTATTTT	CSVDHRGTDTQYF
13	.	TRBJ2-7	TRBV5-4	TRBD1	TGTGCCAGCAGCTCGACAGGGTGGGCCGAGCAGTACTTC	CASSSTGWAEQYF
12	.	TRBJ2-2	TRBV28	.	TGTGCCAGCAGAGTAGCTGCCGGGGAGCTGTTTTTT	CASRVAAGELFF
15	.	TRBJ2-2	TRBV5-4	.	TGTGCCAGCAGCTTGGCGATCGGTAACACCGGGGAGCTGTTTTTT	CASSLAIGNTGELFF
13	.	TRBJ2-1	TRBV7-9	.	TGTGCCAGCAGCGACCAGGGTTCGGATGAGCAGTTCTTC	CASSDQGSDEQFF
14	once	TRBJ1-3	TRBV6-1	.	TGTGCCAGCAGTGAAGCTCGCTCTGGAAACACCATATATTTT	CASSEARSGNTIYF
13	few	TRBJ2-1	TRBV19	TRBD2	TGTGCCAGTAGGACTAGCGGAAACAATGAGCAGTTCTTC	CASRTSGNNEQFF
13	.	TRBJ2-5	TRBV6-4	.	TGTGCCAGCAGAGGGGACTTCCAAGAGACCCAGTACTTC	CASRGDFQETQYF
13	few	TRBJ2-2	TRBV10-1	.	TGCGCCAGCAGTTCGACACCCACCGGGGAGCTGTTTTTT	CASSSTPTGELFF